This entry concerns a single TCR beta chain. Its antigen is unknown. This CDR3 is 19 amino acids long. Trimming cost V 4 bases and J 0 bases; bases outside gene matches: 17. Germline-derived CDR1 and CDR2 are SGHAT and FQNNGV. This entry comes from a study of Graves' ophthalmopathy and Graves' hyperthyroidism. Findings and caveats of the study: A model built from 13 signatures distinguished ophthalmopathy from stable hyperthyroidism with around 91% sensitivity and 81.08% specificity.

Amplification from RNA transcripts yielded the TCR beta CDR3 regions. HTBI primers were employed in first-round RT-PCR, then a second-round multiplex PCR followed. TCRdb reanalysed the multiplex PCR reads using MiXCR and keeps one entry per CDR3 protein. The sample lists about 1.1 million distinct CDR3 sequences, around a third occurring once. The sequenced sample was peripheral blood or thyroid tissue (not recorded which). This sequence originates from an adult man with Graves' hyperthyroidism. The V call is TRBV11-2, the J call TRBJ2-7; TRBD2 agrees at 8 bases. The CDR3 DNA sequence: TGTGCCAGCAGCTCAACAGCCGGGTCGGGCGGGAGGTTCTCCTACGAGCAGTACTTC. Translated, it gives CASSSTAGSGGRFSYEQYF.